Reported below is one TCR beta chain. This specimen comes from a study of shared clonotypes between healthy human individuals. Several immunoSEQ plates received, in even portions, the genomic DNA of each subset. Generated by immunoSEQ multiplex PCR, the TCRdb table keeps only in-frame clones and is missing some. The sample holds some 2,500,000 clones, roughly 93% seen once. Trimming cost V 2 bases and J 2 bases; bases outside gene matches: 4. Germline-derived CDR1 and CDR2 are MNHEY and SMNVEV (reference sequence). CDR3 size: 16 residues. The sample consisted of naive CD4+ T cells from PBMCs. The subset here: CD45RA+ positively selected. The receptor's source is a man aged 18 to 29 in good health. Some clones in this sample may be carry-over from other donors' samples. The chain employs TRBV27 and TRBJ1-5; TRBD1 matches at 9 bases. The CDR3 sequence: CASSLDRTGGNQPQHF. In nucleotides, the CDR3 is TGTGCCAGCAGTTTAGACCGGACAGGGGGCAATCAGCCCCAGCATTTT.